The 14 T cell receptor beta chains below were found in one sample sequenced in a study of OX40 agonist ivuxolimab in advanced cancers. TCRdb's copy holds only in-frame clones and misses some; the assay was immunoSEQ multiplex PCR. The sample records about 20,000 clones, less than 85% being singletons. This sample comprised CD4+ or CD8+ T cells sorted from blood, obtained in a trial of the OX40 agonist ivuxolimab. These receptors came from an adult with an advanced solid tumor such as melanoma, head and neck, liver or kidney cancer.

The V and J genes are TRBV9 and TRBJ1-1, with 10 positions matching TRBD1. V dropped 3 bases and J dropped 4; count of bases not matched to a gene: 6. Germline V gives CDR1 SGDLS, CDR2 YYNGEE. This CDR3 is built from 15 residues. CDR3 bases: TGTGCCAGCAGCGCCGACAGGGGGCCTGGCACTGAAGCTTTCTTT. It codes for CASSADRGPGTEAFF.

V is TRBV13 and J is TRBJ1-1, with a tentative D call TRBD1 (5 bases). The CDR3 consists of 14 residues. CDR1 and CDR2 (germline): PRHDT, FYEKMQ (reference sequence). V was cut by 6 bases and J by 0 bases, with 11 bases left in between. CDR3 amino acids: CASSDQGMNTEAFF. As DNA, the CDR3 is TGTGCCAGCAGTGATCAGGGCATGAACACTGAAGCTTTCTTT.

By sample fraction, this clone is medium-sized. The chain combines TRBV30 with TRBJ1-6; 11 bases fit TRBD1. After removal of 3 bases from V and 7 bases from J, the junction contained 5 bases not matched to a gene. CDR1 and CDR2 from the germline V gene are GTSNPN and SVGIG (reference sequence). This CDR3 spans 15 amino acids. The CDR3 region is CAWSDGQGANSPLHF. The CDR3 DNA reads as TGTGCCTGGAGCGACGGACAGGGGGCAAATTCACCCCTCCACTTT.

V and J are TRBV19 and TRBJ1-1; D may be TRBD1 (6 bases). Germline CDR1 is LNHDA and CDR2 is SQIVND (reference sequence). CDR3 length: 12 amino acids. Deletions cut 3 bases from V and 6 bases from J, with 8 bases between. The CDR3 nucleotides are TGTGCCAGTAGTATCGGGGGCTCTGAAGCTTTCTTT. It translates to CASSIGGSEAFF.

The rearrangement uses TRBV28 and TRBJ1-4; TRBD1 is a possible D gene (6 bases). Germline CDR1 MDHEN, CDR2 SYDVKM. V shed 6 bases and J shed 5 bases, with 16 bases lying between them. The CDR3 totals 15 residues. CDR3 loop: CASSPGQQSNEKLFF. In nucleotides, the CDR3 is TGTGCCAGCAGCCCCGGACAGCAGAGCAATGAAAAACTGTTTTTT.

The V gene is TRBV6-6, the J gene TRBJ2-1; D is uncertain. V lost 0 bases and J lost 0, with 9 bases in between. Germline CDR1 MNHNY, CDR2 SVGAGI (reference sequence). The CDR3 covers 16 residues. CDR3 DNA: TGTGCCAGCAGTTACTCGATTAGCCCCTCCTACAATGAGCAGTTCTTC. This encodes CASSYSISPSYNEQFF.

The CDR3 coding sequence is TGTGCCAGCAGCTTGCCTCCCGGCGGCGGGAGAGTAGGGGAGCAGTTCTTC. Its translation is CASSLPPGGGRVGEQFF. The chain uses TRBV11-2 and TRBJ2-1, with 7 bases that match TRBD2. V dropped 3 bases and J dropped 10; count of bases not matched to a gene: 18. This CDR3 is 17 amino acids long. Germline V gene sequence: CDR1 SGHAT, CDR2 FQNNGV.

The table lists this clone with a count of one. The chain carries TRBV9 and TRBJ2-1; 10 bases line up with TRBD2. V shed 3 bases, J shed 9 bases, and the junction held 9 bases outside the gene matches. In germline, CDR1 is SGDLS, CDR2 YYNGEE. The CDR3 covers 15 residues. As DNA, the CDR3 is TGTGCCAGCAGCGCATCTAGCGGGAGTTTGATTGAGCAGTTCTTC. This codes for CASSASSGSLIEQFF.

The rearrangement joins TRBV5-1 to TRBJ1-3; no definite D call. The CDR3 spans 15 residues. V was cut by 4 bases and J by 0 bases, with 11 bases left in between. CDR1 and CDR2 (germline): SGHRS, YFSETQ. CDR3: CASSASGISGNTIYF. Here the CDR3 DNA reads TGCGCCAGCAGCGCTAGTGGGATCTCTGGAAACACCATATATTTT. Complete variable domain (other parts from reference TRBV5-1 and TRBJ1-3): KAGVTQTPRYLIKTRGQQVTLSCSPISGHRSVSWYQQTPGQGLQFLFEYFSETQRNKGNFPGRFSGRQFSNSRSEMNVSTLELGDSALYLCASSASGISGNTIYFGEGSWLTVV.

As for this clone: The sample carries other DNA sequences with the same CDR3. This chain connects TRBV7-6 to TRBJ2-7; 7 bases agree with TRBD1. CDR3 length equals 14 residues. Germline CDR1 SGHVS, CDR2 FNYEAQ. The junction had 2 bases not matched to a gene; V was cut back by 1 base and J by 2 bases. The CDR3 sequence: CASSLGTGAYEQYF. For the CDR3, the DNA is TGTGCCAGCAGCTTAGGTACAGGGGCCTACGAGCAGTACTTC.

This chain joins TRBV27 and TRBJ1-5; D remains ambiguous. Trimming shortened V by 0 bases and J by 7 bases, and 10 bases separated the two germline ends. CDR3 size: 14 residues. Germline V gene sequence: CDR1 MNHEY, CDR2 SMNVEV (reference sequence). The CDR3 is CASSLSVREQPQHF. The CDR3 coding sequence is TGTGCCAGCAGTTTATCAGTCCGAGAGCAGCCCCAGCATTTT.

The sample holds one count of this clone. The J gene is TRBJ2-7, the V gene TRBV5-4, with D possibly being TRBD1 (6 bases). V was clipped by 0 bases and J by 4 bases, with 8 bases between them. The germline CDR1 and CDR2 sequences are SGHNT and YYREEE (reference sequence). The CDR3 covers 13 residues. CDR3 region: CASSLDRVYEQYF. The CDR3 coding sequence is TGTGCCAGCAGCTTGGACAGGGTGTACGAGCAGTACTTC.

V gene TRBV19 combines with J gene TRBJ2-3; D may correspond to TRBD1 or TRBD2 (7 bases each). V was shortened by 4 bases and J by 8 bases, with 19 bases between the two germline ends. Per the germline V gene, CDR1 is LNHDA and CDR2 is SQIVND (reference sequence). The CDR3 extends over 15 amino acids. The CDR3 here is CASSSYRGGGGTQYF. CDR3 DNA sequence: TGTGCCAGTAGTAGCTACAGGGGAGGGGGCGGTACGCAGTATTTT.

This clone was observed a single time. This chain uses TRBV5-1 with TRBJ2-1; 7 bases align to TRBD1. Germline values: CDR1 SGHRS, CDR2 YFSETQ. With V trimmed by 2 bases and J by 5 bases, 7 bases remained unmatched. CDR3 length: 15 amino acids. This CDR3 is CASSFYWDRNNEQFF. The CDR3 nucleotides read TGCGCCAGCAGCTTCTATTGGGACAGAAACAATGAGCAGTTCTTC.